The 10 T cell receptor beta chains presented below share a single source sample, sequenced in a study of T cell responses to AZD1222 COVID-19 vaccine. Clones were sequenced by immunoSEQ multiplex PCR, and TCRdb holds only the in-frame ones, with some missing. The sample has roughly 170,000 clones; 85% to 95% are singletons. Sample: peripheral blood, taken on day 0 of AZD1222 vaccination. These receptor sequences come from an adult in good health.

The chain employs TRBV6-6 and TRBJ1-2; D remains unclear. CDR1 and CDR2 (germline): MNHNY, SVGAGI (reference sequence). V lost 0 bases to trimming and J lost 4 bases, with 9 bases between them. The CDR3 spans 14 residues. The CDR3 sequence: CASSYSAEIYGYTF. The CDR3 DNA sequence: TGTGCCAGCAGTTACTCGGCAGAGATCTATGGCTACACCTTC.

CDR3 sequence reads: CASSPQGYEQYF. The CDR3 DNA follows: TGTGCCAGCAGCCCCCAGGGATACGAGCAGTACTTC. This sequence joins TRBV2 and TRBJ2-7; tentatively, D is TRBD1 (5 bases). The V and J ends lost 6 bases and 4 bases respectively, with 10 bases between them. Germline lookup yields CDR1 SNHLY and CDR2 FYNNEI. CDR3 length: 12 amino acids.

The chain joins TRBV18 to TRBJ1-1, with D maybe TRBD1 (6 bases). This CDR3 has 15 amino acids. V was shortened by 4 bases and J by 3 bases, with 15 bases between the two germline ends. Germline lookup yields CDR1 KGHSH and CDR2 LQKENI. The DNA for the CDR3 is TGTGCCAGCTCACAATCACAGGGTGCGGACACTGAAGCTTTCTTT. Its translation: CASSQSQGADTEAFF. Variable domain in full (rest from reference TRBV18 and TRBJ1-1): NAGVMQNPRHLVRRRGQEARLRCSPMKGHSHVYWYRQLPEEGLKFMVYLQKENIIDESGMPKERFSAEFPKEGPSILRIQQVVRGDSAAYFCASSQSQGADTEAFFGQGTRLTVV.

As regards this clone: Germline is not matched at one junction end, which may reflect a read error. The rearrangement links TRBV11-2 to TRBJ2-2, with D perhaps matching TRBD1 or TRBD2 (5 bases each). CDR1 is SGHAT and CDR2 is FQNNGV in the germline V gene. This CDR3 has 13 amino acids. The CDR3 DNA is TGTGCCAGCAGCCTAGAGGGGCACGGGGAGCTGTTTTTT. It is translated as CASSLEGHGELFF.

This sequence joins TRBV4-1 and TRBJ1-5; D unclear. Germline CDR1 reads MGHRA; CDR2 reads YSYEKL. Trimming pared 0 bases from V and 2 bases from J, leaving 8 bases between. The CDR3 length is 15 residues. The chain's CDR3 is CASSQDGTGNQPQHF. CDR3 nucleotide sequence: TGCGCCAGCAGCCAAGATGGAACGGGCAATCAGCCCCAGCATTTT.

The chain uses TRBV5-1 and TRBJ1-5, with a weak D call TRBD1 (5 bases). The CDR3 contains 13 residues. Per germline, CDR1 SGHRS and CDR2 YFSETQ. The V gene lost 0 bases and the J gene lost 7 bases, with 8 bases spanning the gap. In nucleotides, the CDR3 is TGCGCCAGCAGCTTGGGGGGGGAGCAGCCCCAGCATTTT. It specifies CASSLGGEQPQHF.

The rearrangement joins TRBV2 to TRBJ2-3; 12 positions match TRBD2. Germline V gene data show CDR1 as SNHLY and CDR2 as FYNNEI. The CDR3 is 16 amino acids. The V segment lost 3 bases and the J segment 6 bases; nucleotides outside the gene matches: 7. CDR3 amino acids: CASSDQLAGGPDTQYF. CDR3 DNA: TGTGCCAGCAGTGATCAGCTAGCGGGGGGGCCTGATACGCAGTATTTT.

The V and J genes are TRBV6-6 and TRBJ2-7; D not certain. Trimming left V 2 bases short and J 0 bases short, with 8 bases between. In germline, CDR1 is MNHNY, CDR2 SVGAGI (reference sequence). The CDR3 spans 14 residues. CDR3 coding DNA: TGTGCCAGCAGTTACGGGCTCACCTCCTACGAGCAGTACTTC. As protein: CASSYGLTSYEQYF.

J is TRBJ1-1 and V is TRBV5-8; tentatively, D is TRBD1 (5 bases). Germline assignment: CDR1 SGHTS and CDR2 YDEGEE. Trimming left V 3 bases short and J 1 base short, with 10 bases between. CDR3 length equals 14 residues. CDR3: CASSWGGANTEAFF. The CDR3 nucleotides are TGTGCCAGCAGCTGGGGTGGGGCGAACACTGAAGCTTTCTTT.

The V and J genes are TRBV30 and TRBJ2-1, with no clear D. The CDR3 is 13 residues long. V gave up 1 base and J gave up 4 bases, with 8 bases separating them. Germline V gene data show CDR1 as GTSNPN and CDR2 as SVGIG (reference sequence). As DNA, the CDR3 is TGTGCCTGGAGTGCTTTGGGATACAATGAGCAGTTCTTC. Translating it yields CAWSALGYNEQFF.